These 8 T cell receptor beta chains originate from one sample sequenced in a study of technical replicates of blood from several donors. Generated by immunoSEQ multiplex PCR, the TCRdb table keeps only in-frame clones and is missing some. In the table there are tens of thousands of clones, 95% of which are singletons. The sequencing input was T cells isolated from PBMCs. Source of these receptors: a human donor in good health.

The chain uses TRBV7-9 and TRBJ2-7, with no clear D. Germline V gives CDR1 SEHNR, CDR2 FQNEAQ (reference sequence). V was pared by 8 bases and J by 3 bases, with 17 bases between. This CDR3 contains 14 residues. The CDR3 loop reads CASQRGGSSYEQYF. The CDR3 region has the DNA TGTGCCAGCCAGCGTGGTGGCAGCAGCTACGAGCAGTACTTC.

The chain carries TRBV2 and TRBJ2-1; 9 nucleotides align to TRBD2. V trimming: 6 bases; J trimming: 1 base; junction bases outside the gene matches: 10. Germline loops: CDR1 SNHLY, CDR2 FYNNEI. This CDR3 spans 17 amino acids. The CDR3 DNA reads TGTGCCAGCAGCAAAACCAATAGCGGGAGTTCCTACAATGAGCAGTTCTTC. It encodes CASSKTNSGSSYNEQFF.

The chain recombines TRBV30 with TRBJ2-7; D might be TRBD2 (5 bases). Trimming cost V 0 bases and J 4 bases, with 13 bases left between them. The germline V gene has CDR1 GTSNPN and CDR2 SVGIG (reference sequence). The CDR3 has 14 amino acids. CDR3 bases: TGTGCCTGGAGTGTAGGTAGCTCGGGGTACGAGCAGTACTTC. Translated, it gives CAWSVGSSGYEQYF.

The rearrangement joins TRBV6-1 to TRBJ2-3; D is possibly TRBD2 (6 bases). The V gene lost 10 bases and the J gene lost 1 base, with 12 bases spanning the gap. Germline V gene lookup returns CDR1 MNHNS and CDR2 SASEGT. This CDR3 comprises 13 residues. CDR3 DNA sequence: TGTGCCAACGAGGTAGCGGGCACAGATACGCAGTATTTT. This translates into CANEVAGTDTQYF.

The chain employs TRBV29-1 and TRBJ2-5; maybe TRBD1 (7 bases). CDR1 is SQVTM and CDR2 is ANQGSEA in the germline V gene. This CDR3 is 13 amino acids long. Trimming took 3 bases from V and 14 from J, leaving 22 bases between them. The CDR3 is CSVDGGTDSCIYF. CDR3 nucleotides: TGCAGCGTTGACGGCGGGACAGACTCCTGTATCTACTTC.

In DNA form, the CDR3 reads TGTGGGGTGGAGGGCAATGAGCAGTTCTTC. It is translated as CGVEGNEQFF. The chain joins TRBV7-9 to TRBJ2-1, with D possibly being TRBD2 (6 bases). The germline V gene has CDR1 SEHNR and CDR2 FQNEAQ (reference sequence). The CDR3 is made up of 10 amino acids.

This chain connects TRBV6-5 to TRBJ1-5; D may be TRBD1 (5 bases). Trimming pared 6 bases from V and 6 bases from J, leaving 15 bases between. The germline CDR1 and CDR2 sequences are MNHEY and SVGAGI. The CDR3 spans 14 residues. CDR3 amino acids: CASSLDRWGQPQHF. The CDR3 DNA reads TGTGCCAGCAGCCTCGACAGATGGGGTCAGCCCCAGCATTTT.

The chain links TRBV23-1 to TRBJ2-7; tentative D call: TRBD1 (6 bases). TRBV23-1 is an ORF, with its function uncertain. Trimming stripped 3 bases from V and 0 bases from J, with 12 bases between. This CDR3 has 15 amino acids. CDR3 in DNA: TGCGCCAGCAGTCAGTACAGGGCGAGCTCCTACGAGCAGTACTTC. Translation gives CASSQYRASSYEQYF.